This T cell receptor (beta chain) was retrieved from a study of regulatory T cells in long-lasting Graves disease. Arm-PCR of CDR3 regions and iRepertoire HTBI primers were the basis on which TCR beta libraries were built. Each CDR3 protein is one row after TCRdb ran MiXCR on the multiplex PCR reads. In the table there are roughly 450,000 distinct CDR3 sequences, about a quarter of which are singletons. Germline values: CDR1 ENHRY, CDR2 SYGVKD. There are 15 residues in the CDR3. The germline V and J ends were trimmed by 7 bases and 1 base, with 15 bases remaining between them. This clonotype was picked up many times. Described time point: persistent/refractory GD, antithyroid drugs over 5 years with positive TRAb. After RNA was extracted from PBMCs, the TCR library was made from it.

The source was peripheral blood mononuclear cells (PBMCs), collected when the disease was refractory, from a patient treated with antithyroid drugs. The rearrangement links TRBV10-3 to TRBJ2-3, with D hard to call. This sequence was found in a female donor with Graves disease. CDR3 protein: CAITRAKGRTDTQYF. The CDR3 coding sequence is TGTGCCATCACCCGGGCCAAAGGGCGCACAGATACGCAGTATTTT.